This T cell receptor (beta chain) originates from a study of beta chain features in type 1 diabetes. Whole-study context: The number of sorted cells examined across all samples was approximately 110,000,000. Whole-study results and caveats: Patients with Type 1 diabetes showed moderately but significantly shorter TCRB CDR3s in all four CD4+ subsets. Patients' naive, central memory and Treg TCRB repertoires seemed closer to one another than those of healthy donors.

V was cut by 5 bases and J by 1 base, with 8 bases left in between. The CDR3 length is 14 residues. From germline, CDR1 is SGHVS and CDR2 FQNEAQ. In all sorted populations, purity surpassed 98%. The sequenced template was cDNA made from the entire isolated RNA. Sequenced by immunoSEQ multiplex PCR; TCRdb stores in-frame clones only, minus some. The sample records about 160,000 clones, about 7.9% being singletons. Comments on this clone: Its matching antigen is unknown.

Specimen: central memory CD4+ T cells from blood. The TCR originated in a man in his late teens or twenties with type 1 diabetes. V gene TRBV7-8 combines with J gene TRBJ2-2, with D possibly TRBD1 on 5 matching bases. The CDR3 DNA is TGTGCCAGCAGCCTGGACAAGAACACCGGGGAGCTGTTTTTT. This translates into CASSLDKNTGELFF.